This is a list of T cell receptor beta chains from one sample in a study of blood T cell repertoires in COVID-19. Profiled with immunoSEQ multiplex PCR; TCRdb holds only in-frame clones, not every one. The sample comprises about 99,000 clones, over 75% of which are singletons, and approximately 6.2% rests with the top ten. The material sequenced was peripheral blood. The receptor set was obtained from a human donor in a cohort sampled during active COVID-19. Each CDR3 is given with its conserved first and last residue. A D gene is named only where the DNA matches it firmly. Size is omitted from some rows. Given values are once, few, many or a class for expanded clones.

J gene | clone size | D gene | V gene | CDR3 DNA | CDR3 protein
TRBJ1-2 | - | - | TRBV28 | TGTGCCAGCAGTTTATCCACGGACAGATCAGGGAATGGCTACACCTTC | CASSLSTDRSGNGYTF
TRBJ1-3 | - | TRBD1 | TRBV5-6 | TGTGCCAGCAGCTTGGACAGGGGACTCCCTGGAAACACCATATATTTT | CASSLDRGLPGNTIYF
TRBJ2-3 | - | TRBD1 | TRBV6-5 | TGTGCCAGCAGTCGACAGGGTAGCACAGATACGCAGTATTTT | CASSRQGSTDTQYF
TRBJ2-7 | many | - | TRBV6-5 | TGTGCCAGCAGTTACGGCGGGGATACCTACGAGCAGTACTTC | CASSYGGDTYEQYF
TRBJ2-7 | - | TRBD1 | TRBV28 | TGTGCCAGCAGGACCAACAGGGGCCCCTACGAGCAGTACTTC | CASRTNRGPYEQYF
TRBJ2-1 | many | TRBD1 | TRBV27 | TGTGCCAGCAGTTTGAGGCCAGGGGGTTACAATGAGCAGTTCTTC | CASSLRPGGYNEQFF
TRBJ1-6 | - | - | TRBV5-1 | TGCGCCAGCAGCTTGATCGTTGGTACCGGTAATTCACCCCTCCACTTT | CASSLIVGTGNSPLHF
TRBJ2-7 | - | - | TRBV4-1 | TGCGCCAGCAGCCAAGACCCTGCGGGATCCTACGAGCAGTACTTC | CASSQDPAGSYEQYF
TRBJ1-2 | - | TRBD1 | TRBV5-1 | TGCGCCAGCAGCGCCGACGGGACAGGGAGTATCTATGGCTACACCTTC | CASSADGTGSIYGYTF
TRBJ1-3 | - | TRBD1 | TRBV19 | TGTGCCACCCAAGTATACCCAGGGGGCCTTGGAAACACCATATATTTT | CATQVYPGGLGNTIYF
TRBJ2-1 | - | TRBD1 | TRBV7-9 | TGTGCCAGCAGCTCCGACAGGGTTCTCGGAGATGAGCAGTTCTTC | CASSSDRVLGDEQFF